What follows are 23 T cell receptor beta chains derived from one specimen sequenced in a study of blood T cell repertoires in COVID-19. Libraries were prepared by immunoSEQ multiplex PCR; TCRdb keeps only in-frame clonotypes and omits some of them. The sample holds 120,000 to 150,000 clones, about 86% seen once. The sample consisted of peripheral blood. All receptors derive from a woman aged 40-49 years with acute or convalescent COVID-19.

The V and J genes are TRBV9 and TRBJ1-1; 7 bases line up with TRBD1. Germline-derived CDR1 and CDR2 are SGDLS and YYNGEE. Trimming cost V 2 bases and J 10 bases; bases outside gene matches: 8. The CDR3 is 13 amino acids. CDR3 sequence (DNA): TGTGCCAGCAGCGTTGGGGCAGGGGGTGTAGCTTTCTTT. Residues: CASSVGAGGVAFF.

V usage is TRBV7-6 and J usage is TRBJ1-2, with D perhaps matching TRBD1 (5 bases). V shed 4 bases and J shed 5 bases, with 20 bases lying between them. The CDR3 runs 16 residues. Per germline, CDR1 SGHVS and CDR2 FNYEAQ. Here the CDR3 DNA reads TGTGCCAGCAGCTCCCACTTTTTGGGACTGGAGTATGGCTACACCTTC. It translates to CASSSHFLGLEYGYTF.

This clone was counted at least ten times. The V gene is TRBV6-4, the J gene TRBJ1-2; D may be TRBD1 (6 bases). The V end was cut by 3 bases, the J end by 2 bases, with 16 bases between. The CDR3 is made up of 16 amino acids. Germline CDR1 reads MRHNA; CDR2 reads SNTAGT. The chain's CDR3 is CASSENGDTPNYGYTF. DNA for the CDR3: TGTGCCAGCAGTGAGAACGGGGACACCCCAAACTATGGCTACACCTTC.

This clone came up a few times. V and J are TRBV7-2 and TRBJ1-2; unclear D gene. The CDR3 totals 13 residues. Germline values: CDR1 SGHTA, CDR2 FQGNSA. Trimming cost V 1 base and J 4 bases, with 7 bases left between them. The DNA for the CDR3 is TGTGCCAGCAGCTTAGGGGCCCGCTATGGCTACACCTTC. Translated, it gives CASSLGARYGYTF.

CDR3 protein: CATSDSTRTGNTEAFF. CDR3 bases: TGTGCCACCAGTGATTCAACCCGGACAGGGAATACTGAAGCTTTCTTT. The chain has TRBV24-1 and TRBJ1-1; 8 bases map to TRBD1. The J segment lost 5 bases and the V segment lost 2 bases, leaving 9 bases of the junction unmatched. Germline V gives CDR1 KGHDR, CDR2 SFDVKD. The CDR3 sequence is 16 residues long.

J is TRBJ1-1 and V is TRBV4-1, with 10 bases lining up with TRBD1. V trimming: 5 bases; J trimming: 0 bases; junction bases outside the gene matches: 3. Per the germline V gene, CDR1 is MGHRA and CDR2 is YSYEKL. This CDR3 is 15 amino acids long. CDR3 bases: TGCGCCAGCAGCGGGGGACAGGGGTTGAACACTGAAGCTTTCTTT. Protein: CASSGGQGLNTEAFF.

The chain joins TRBV28 to TRBJ1-2, with a possible D match to TRBD1 (6 bases). The V gene lost 10 bases and the J gene lost 5 bases, with 14 bases spanning the gap. The CDR3 length is 12 residues. Per germline, CDR1 MDHEN and CDR2 SYDVKM. The CDR3 region has the DNA TGTGCCACCACTACAGGGATATATGGCTACACCTTC. It yields the protein CATTTGIYGYTF.

The chain uses TRBV4-2 and TRBJ2-1, with 12 bases matching TRBD2. The V gene end was trimmed by 2 bases and the J gene end by 8 bases; junction bases not matched to a gene: 10. Germline V CDR1 and CDR2: LGHNA, YNFKEQ. The CDR3 is 17 residues long. CDR3 bases: TGTGCCAGCAGCCAACGGACGACTAGCGGGAGCTTGGATGAGCAGTTCTTC. Translation: CASSQRTTSGSLDEQFF.

The chain employs TRBV5-1 and TRBJ2-3; 8 positions match TRBD2. This CDR3 contains 14 residues. The germline V gene has CDR1 SGHRS and CDR2 YFSETQ. J was trimmed by 8 bases and V by 0 bases; bases with no gene match: 5. The DNA for the CDR3 is TGCGCCAGCAGCTTGGCCCGCGCGGGAGGTACGCAGTATTTT. It is translated as CASSLARAGGTQYF.

The chain carries TRBV3-1 (or the pseudogene TRBV3-2) and TRBJ2-4, with D possibly TRBD2 on 7 matching bases. This CDR3 is built from 15 residues. Deletions cut 0 bases from V and 4 bases from J, with 10 bases between. Germline loops: CDR1 LGHDT, CDR2 YNNKEL (reference sequence). CDR3 region: CASSQDGRGKNIQYF. The DNA of the CDR3 is TGTGCCAGCAGCCAAGATGGGAGGGGGAAAAACATTCAGTACTTC.

This clone was observed once. The rearrangement uses TRBV6-5 and TRBJ1-4, with a tentative D call TRBD1 (6 bases). V was pared by 6 bases and J by 2 bases, with 13 bases between. This CDR3 has 15 amino acids. CDR1 is MNHEY and CDR2 is SVGAGI in the germline V gene. CDR3 in DNA: TGTGCCAGCAGAAACAGGGAGGGGACTAATGAAAAACTGTTTTTT. Its translation is CASRNREGTNEKLFF.

This sequence joins TRBV7-2 and TRBJ1-2; D unresolved. Germline V lookup: CDR1 SGHTA, CDR2 FQGNSA. Trimming stripped 1 base from V and 3 bases from J, with 9 bases between. The CDR3 has 14 amino acids. The CDR3 region has the DNA TGTGCCAGCAGCTTAGGGGCGGAGGACTATGGCTACACCTTC. It is translated as CASSLGAEDYGYTF.

This sequence joins TRBV5-1 and TRBJ1-6; D not resolved. Trimming shortened V by 2 bases and J by 5 bases, and 14 bases separated the two germline ends. CDR3 size: 16 residues. Germline-derived CDR1 and CDR2 are SGHRS and YFSETQ. CDR3 bases: TGCGCCAGCAGCTTTAGTCCCCCAGGCGATAATTCACCCCTCCACTTT. This gives the protein CASSFSPPGDNSPLHF. Supplemented by reference TRBV5-1 and TRBJ1-6, the full variable domain reads KAGVTQTPRYLIKTRGQQVTLSCSPISGHRSVSWYQQTPGQGLQFLFEYFSETQRNKGNFPGRFSGRQFSNSRSEMNVSTLELGDSALYLCASSFSPPGDNSPLHFGNGTRLTVT.

The genes are TRBV6-6 and TRBJ1-5, with TRBD1 matching over 7 bases. Germline values: CDR1 MNHNY, CDR2 SVGAGI (reference sequence). This CDR3 spans 14 amino acids. Trimming took 5 bases from V and 4 from J; bases not matched to a gene: 5. CDR3 region: CASSLQGMNQPQHF. Here the CDR3 DNA reads TGTGCCAGCAGTCTACAGGGGATGAATCAGCCCCAGCATTTT.

The chain has TRBV9 and TRBJ2-2, with D hard to call. This CDR3 region has 14 residues. CDR1 SGDLS and CDR2 YYNGEE come from the germline V gene. Trimming removed 1 base from V and 4 bases from J, with 8 bases in between. CDR3 sequence: CASSVRSLTGELFF. CDR3 nucleotide sequence: TGTGCCAGCAGCGTAAGGAGCCTCACCGGGGAGCTGTTTTTT.

V gene TRBV7-2 combines with J gene TRBJ1-2; a weak D match, TRBD1 (5 bases). Trimming took 4 bases from V and 14 from J, leaving 20 bases between them. The CDR3 sequence is 13 residues long. The germline gives CDR1 SGHTA, CDR2 FQGNSA. The CDR3 protein is CASSWGGADPKTF. CDR3 coding DNA: TGTGCCAGCAGCTGGGGAGGGGCGGACCCGAAAACCTTC.

The chain recombines TRBV30 with TRBJ2-1; TRBD2 matches 15 bases. V shed 2 bases and J 1 base; nucleotides not matched to a gene: 6. The germline gives CDR1 GTSNPN, CDR2 SVGIG (reference sequence). CDR3 size: 18 residues. The CDR3 sequence: CAWSTWTSGGESYNEQFF. The CDR3, as DNA: TGTGCCTGGAGTACCTGGACTAGCGGGGGGGAATCCTACAATGAGCAGTTCTTC.

This clone ranks as medium-sized. Here the CDR3 reads CASSQVASVGHFFGNTIYF. CDR3 nucleotide sequence: TGTGCCAGCAGCCAAGTGGCTTCCGTTGGACACTTTTTTGGGAACACCATATATTTT. The chain combines TRBV3-1 (or the pseudogene TRBV3-2) with TRBJ1-3; D may be TRBD1 (5 bases). The ends were cut back, 1 base at V and 7 bases at J, with 26 bases in the middle. The CDR3 length is 19 residues. Per germline, CDR1 LGHDT and CDR2 YNNKEL (reference sequence).

The chain uses TRBV12-3 or TRBV12-4 and TRBJ1-5; D is unresolved. V lost 4 bases to trimming and J lost 7 bases, with 8 bases between them. The length of the CDR3 is 12 residues. The CDR3 here is CASSSGGQPQHF. In nucleotides, the CDR3 is TGTGCCAGCAGTTCCGGAGGGCAGCCCCAGCATTTT.

Only a few counts were recorded for this clone. The chain uses TRBV7-3 and TRBJ2-1, with D possibly TRBD2 on 7 matching bases. The germline V gene encodes CDR1 SGHTA and CDR2 FQGTGA. V lost 3 bases and J 3 bases, leaving 12 bases between the germline ends. There are 15 residues in the CDR3. The DNA of the CDR3 is TGTGCCAGCAGCTTGCTGAGGGGGGGCTACAATGAGCAGTTCTTC. Its translation: CASSLLRGGYNEQFF.

J is TRBJ2-2 and V is TRBV5-6, with a weak D call TRBD1 (6 bases). The V gene's germline CDR1 is SGHDT and CDR2 YYEEEE. With 3 bases removed from V and 3 bases from J, the gap between germline ends came to 18 bases. The length of the CDR3 is 17 residues. CDR3 in amino acids: CASSSNRVGIHTGELFF. CDR3 coding DNA: TGTGCCAGCAGCTCAAACAGGGTGGGGATCCACACCGGGGAGCTGTTTTTT.

V and J are TRBV10-3 and TRBJ2-7; D is unresolved. V was trimmed by 10 bases and J by 2 bases, leaving 15 bases between them. The CDR3 has 13 amino acids. Germline V gives CDR1 ENHRY, CDR2 SYGVKD. The CDR3 DNA is TGTGCCACCATATCTAACTATGCCTACGAGCAGTACTTC. It codes for CATISNYAYEQYF.

The rearrangement uses TRBV28 and TRBJ1-2; weak D call: TRBD1 (5 bases). The CDR3 totals 13 residues. Germline V gene lookup returns CDR1 MDHEN and CDR2 SYDVKM. With 2 bases removed from V and 8 bases from J, the gap between germline ends came to 12 bases. The CDR3 sequence: CASSLIPGWGYTF. In DNA, the CDR3 is TGTGCCAGCAGTTTAATTCCAGGGTGGGGCTACACCTTC.